The 3 T cell receptor beta chains listed next were all sequenced from one sample in a study of T cell responses to AZD1222 COVID-19 vaccine. This table comes from immunoSEQ multiplex PCR, and its TCRdb copy is limited to in-frame clones, with some not included. The sample yields roughly 140,000 clones, about nine tenths seen once. The sequencing used peripheral blood, collected on day 0 of AZD1222 vaccination. These receptors came from an adult in good health.

The chain couples TRBV5-8 to TRBJ1-5; D remains unclear. The V end was cut by 1 base, the J end by 0 bases, with 11 bases between. In germline, CDR1 is SGHTS, CDR2 YDEGEE. The CDR3 runs 16 residues. The CDR3 loop is CASSLLTGYSNQPQHF. CDR3 DNA: TGTGCCAGCAGCTTGCTAACCGGATATAGCAATCAGCCCCAGCATTTT.

The chain has TRBV6-5 and TRBJ1-5; perhaps TRBD1 as D (5 bases). Per germline, CDR1 MNHEY and CDR2 SVGAGI. The CDR3 loop spans 13 amino acids. V shed 8 bases and J shed 0 bases, with 8 bases lying between them. The CDR3 region has the DNA TGTGCCAGCCAGGGAAATAGCAATCAGCCCCAGCATTTT. Encoded protein: CASQGNSNQPQHF.

This clone is a singleton in its sample. The CDR3 region is CASSPYRTSTYEQYF. The CDR3 coding sequence is TGTGCCAGCAGCCCTTACAGGACATCTACCTACGAGCAGTACTTC. This chain uses TRBV3-1 (or the pseudogene TRBV3-2) with TRBJ2-7; a weak D match, TRBD1 (5 bases). This CDR3 region has 15 residues. CDR1 is LGHDT and CDR2 is YNNKEL in the germline V gene (reference sequence). V lost 4 bases, J lost 2 bases, and 15 bases lay in between.